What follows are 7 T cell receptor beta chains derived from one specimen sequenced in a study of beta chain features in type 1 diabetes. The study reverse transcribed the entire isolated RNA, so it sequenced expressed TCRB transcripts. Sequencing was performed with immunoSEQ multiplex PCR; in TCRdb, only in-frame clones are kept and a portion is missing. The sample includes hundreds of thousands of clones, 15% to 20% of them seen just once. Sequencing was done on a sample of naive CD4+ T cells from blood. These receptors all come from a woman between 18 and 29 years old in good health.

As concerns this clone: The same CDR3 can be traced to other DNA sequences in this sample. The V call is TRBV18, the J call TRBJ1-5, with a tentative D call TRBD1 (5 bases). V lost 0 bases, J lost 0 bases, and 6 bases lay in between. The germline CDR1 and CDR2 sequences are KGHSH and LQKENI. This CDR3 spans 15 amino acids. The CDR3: CASSPPGGSNQPQHF. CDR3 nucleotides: TGTGCCAGCTCACCACCTGGGGGTAGCAATCAGCCCCAGCATTTT.

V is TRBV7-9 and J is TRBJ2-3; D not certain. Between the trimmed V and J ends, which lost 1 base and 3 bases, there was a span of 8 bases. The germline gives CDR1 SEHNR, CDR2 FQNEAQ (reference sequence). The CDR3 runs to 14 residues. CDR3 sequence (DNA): TGTGCCAGCAGCTTAGTTCTAAGAACAGATACGCAGTATTTT. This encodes CASSLVLRTDTQYF.

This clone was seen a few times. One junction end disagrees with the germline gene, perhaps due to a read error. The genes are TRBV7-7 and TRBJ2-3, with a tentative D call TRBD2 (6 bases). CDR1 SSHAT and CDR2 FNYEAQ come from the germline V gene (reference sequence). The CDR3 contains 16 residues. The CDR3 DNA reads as TGTGCTAGCAGCTTAGGGACTGGGAATCCCACAGATACGCAGTATTTT. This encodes CASSLGTGNPTDTQYF.

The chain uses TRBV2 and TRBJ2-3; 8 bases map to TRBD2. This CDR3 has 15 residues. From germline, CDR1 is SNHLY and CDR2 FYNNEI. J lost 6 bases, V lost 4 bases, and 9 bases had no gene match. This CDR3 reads CASSAQTGGPDTQYF. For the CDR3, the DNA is TGTGCCAGCAGTGCCCAAACGGGAGGGCCCGATACGCAGTATTTT.

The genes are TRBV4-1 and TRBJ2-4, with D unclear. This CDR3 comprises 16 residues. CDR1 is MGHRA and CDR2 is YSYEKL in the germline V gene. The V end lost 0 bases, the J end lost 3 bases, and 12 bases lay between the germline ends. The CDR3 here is CASSQDLAPYKNIQYF. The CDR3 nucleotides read TGCGCCAGCAGCCAAGATCTCGCTCCGTACAAAAACATTCAGTACTTC.

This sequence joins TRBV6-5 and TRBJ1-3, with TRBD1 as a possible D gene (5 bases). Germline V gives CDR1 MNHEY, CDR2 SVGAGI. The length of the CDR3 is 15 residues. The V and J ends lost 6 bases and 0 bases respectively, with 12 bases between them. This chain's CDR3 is CASSRSGGSGNTIYF. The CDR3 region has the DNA TGTGCCAGCAGCCGCTCGGGGGGCTCTGGAAACACCATATATTTT.

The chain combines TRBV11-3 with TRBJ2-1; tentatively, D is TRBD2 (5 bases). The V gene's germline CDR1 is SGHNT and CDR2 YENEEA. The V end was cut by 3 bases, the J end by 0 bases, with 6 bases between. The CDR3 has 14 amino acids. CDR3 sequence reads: CASSFDYSYNEQFF. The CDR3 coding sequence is TGTGCCAGCAGCTTCGACTACTCCTACAATGAGCAGTTCTTC. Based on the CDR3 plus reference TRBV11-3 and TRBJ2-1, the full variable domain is EAGVVQSPRYKIIEKKQPVAFWCNPISGHNTLYWYLQNLGQGPELLIRYENEEAVDDSQLPKDRFSAERLKGVDSTLKIQPAELGDSAVYLCASSFDYSYNEQFFGPGTRLTVL.